This entry lists 22 T cell receptor beta chains sequenced from one sample in a study of T cell responses to AZD1222 COVID-19 vaccine. Clones were read by immunoSEQ multiplex PCR, and TCRdb kept only the in-frame ones, dropping some. The sample records over 110,000 clones, approximately 94% being singletons. Specimen: peripheral blood, collected on day 0 of AZD1222 vaccination. The receptors originated from an adult in good health.

This clone was seen a single time. This rearrangement joins TRBV10-3 to TRBJ2-3; D not resolved. The CDR3 sequence is 14 residues long. Germline lookup yields CDR1 ENHRY and CDR2 SYGVKD. Deletions cut 6 bases from V and 3 bases from J, with 13 bases between. CDR3 nucleotide sequence: TGTGCCATCAGGGGGATCACAGTTACAGATACGCAGTATTTT. Its protein product is CAIRGITVTDTQYF.

J is TRBJ2-7 and V is TRBV5-6; 10 bases line up with TRBD2. The CDR3 totals 18 residues. The V gene end was trimmed by 0 bases and the J gene end by 2 bases; junction bases not matched to a gene: 11. Germline V gene sequence: CDR1 SGHDT, CDR2 YYEEEE. The CDR3 here is CASSLAVLAGYTTYEQYF. CDR3 bases: TGTGCCAGCAGCTTGGCCGTACTAGCGGGATATACCACCTACGAGCAGTACTTC.

The sample holds one count of this clone. The chain joins TRBV2 to TRBJ2-7; 8 nucleotides agree with TRBD1. V shed 6 bases, J shed 3 bases, and the junction held 10 bases outside the gene matches. CDR1 and CDR2 (germline): SNHLY, FYNNEI. The CDR3 length is 15 residues. The CDR3 DNA follows: TGTGCCAGCAGGCCCGGGGACAGGTCGCTCTACGAGCAGTACTTC. Translation: CASRPGDRSLYEQYF.

This clone showed up just a few times. The V and J genes are TRBV12-3 or TRBV12-4 and TRBJ1-2; D not certain. The CDR3 length is 11 residues. V was pared by 5 bases and J by 4 bases, with 5 bases between. The CDR3 sequence is CASSNPYGYTF. The CDR3 nucleotides read TGTGCCAGCAGTAACCCCTATGGCTACACCTTC.

The chain is built from TRBV3-1 (or the pseudogene TRBV3-2) and TRBJ2-3; 10 bases are shared with TRBD2. This CDR3 has 17 amino acids. J was trimmed by 7 bases and V by 0 bases; bases with no gene match: 10. Looked up from germline, CDR1 is LGHDT and CDR2 is YNNKEL (reference sequence). The CDR3 protein is CASSQESGRTSGNTQYF. In nucleotides, the CDR3 is TGTGCCAGCAGCCAAGAGTCGGGGCGGACTAGCGGTAATACGCAGTATTTT.

This chain links TRBV9 with TRBJ1-4; a possible D gene is TRBD1 (6 bases). CDR1 is SGDLS and CDR2 is YYNGEE in the germline V gene. The CDR3 has 13 amino acids. Trimming left V 3 bases short and J 8 bases short, with 11 bases between. In DNA form, the CDR3 reads TGTGCCAGCAGCGAACAGGGTGGAGAAAAACTGTTTTTT. Protein: CASSEQGGEKLFF.

This sequence joins TRBV5-5 and TRBJ1-2; 11 positions agree with TRBD1. Germline CDR1 and CDR2: SGHKS and YYEKEE (reference sequence). The V gene end was trimmed by 4 bases and the J gene end by 4 bases; junction bases not matched to a gene: 6. This CDR3 has 15 residues. In DNA, the CDR3 is TGTGCCAGCAGCCAAACCGGGACAGGGGGCTATGGCTACACCTTC. Protein product: CASSQTGTGGYGYTF.

The CDR3 reads CASSHWLSTNTGELFF. The CDR3 DNA is TGTGCCAGCAGTCACTGGCTGTCGACGAACACCGGGGAGCTGTTTTTT. This chain links TRBV6-5 with TRBJ2-2, with D unclear. Germline loops: CDR1 MNHEY, CDR2 SVGAGI. V dropped 5 bases and J dropped 0 bases, with 13 bases sitting between them. The CDR3 covers 16 residues.

J is TRBJ1-1 and V is TRBV5-1; D not resolved. The V end was cut by 4 bases, the J end by 3 bases, with 19 bases between. This CDR3 region has 16 residues. Germline CDR1 is SGHRS and CDR2 is YFSETQ. Written as DNA, the CDR3 is TGCGCCAGCAGCCCCCTTCCCGGTAGTTTGGACACTGAAGCTTTCTTT. Its translation is CASSPLPGSLDTEAFF. The full variable domain, with the rest looked up from reference TRBV5-1 and TRBJ1-1, is KAGVTQTPRYLIKTRGQQVTLSCSPISGHRSVSWYQQTPGQGLQFLFEYFSETQRNKGNFPGRFSGRQFSNSRSEMNVSTLELGDSALYLCASSPLPGSLDTEAFFGQGTRLTVV.

This chain links TRBV5-1 with TRBJ1-1; D ambiguous. V lost 2 bases to trimming and J lost 0 bases, with 8 bases between them. CDR1 SGHRS and CDR2 YFSETQ come from the germline V gene. This CDR3 has 14 residues. The CDR3 DNA reads TGCGCCAGCAGCTTAACAGCAATGAACACTGAAGCTTTCTTT. Protein sequence: CASSLTAMNTEAFF. The full variable domain, completed using reference TRBV5-1 and TRBJ1-1, is KAGVTQTPRYLIKTRGQQVTLSCSPISGHRSVSWYQQTPGQGLQFLFEYFSETQRNKGNFPGRFSGRQFSNSRSEMNVSTLELGDSALYLCASSLTAMNTEAFFGQGTRLTVV.

The genes are TRBV3-1 (or the pseudogene TRBV3-2) and TRBJ2-7; TRBD2 might be the D (5 bases). Germline loops: CDR1 LGHDT, CDR2 YNNKEL (reference sequence). Trimming took off 2 bases at V and 2 bases at J, with 16 bases between the two ends. CDR3 length equals 16 residues. The CDR3 protein is CASSQPPWWEPYEQYF. The CDR3 DNA reads as TGTGCCAGCAGCCAACCACCGTGGTGGGAGCCCTACGAGCAGTACTTC.

On this clone: The germline gene is not matched at one end of the junction; a read error may be the cause. The chain links TRBV24-1 to TRBJ1-2, with D perhaps TRBD1 (6 bases). The CDR3 totals 12 residues. Per the germline V gene, CDR1 is KGHDR and CDR2 is SFDVKD. The CDR3 DNA reads TGTGCCACCAAGCCCCAACCAGGGGCGAAGGGCTTC. It encodes CATKPQPGAKGF.

The rearrangement uses TRBV14 and TRBJ2-2, with 10 bases fitting TRBD2. Germline lookup yields CDR1 SGHDN and CDR2 FVKESK. This CDR3 comprises 15 residues. V was clipped by 0 bases and J by 8 bases; unmatched bases: 3. The CDR3: CASSQELAGAGELFF. Written as DNA, the CDR3 is TGTGCCAGCAGCCAAGAGCTAGCGGGGGCAGGGGAGCTGTTTTTT. Supplemented by reference TRBV14 and TRBJ2-2, the full variable domain reads EAGVTQFPSHSVIEKGQTVTLRCDPISGHDNLYWYRRVMGKEIKFLLHFVKESKQDESGMPNNRFLAERTGGTYSTLKVQPAELEDSGVYFCASSQELAGAGELFFGEGSRLTVL.

The rearrangement links TRBV5-1 to TRBJ1-2; TRBD1 matches at 8 bases. The CDR3 is made up of 15 amino acids. V lost 4 bases, J lost 5 bases, and 10 bases stayed unmatched. Germline V gene lookup returns CDR1 SGHRS and CDR2 YFSETQ. In DNA, the CDR3 is TGCGCCAGCAGCACAAGCCCAGGGGGCGAGTATGGCTACACCTTC. It is translated as CASSTSPGGEYGYTF.

CDR3 bases: TGTGCCAGCAGCCTATACAGGGAGGCTAACTATGGCTACACCTTC. This sequence encodes CASSLYREANYGYTF. The rearrangement uses TRBV6-2 or TRBV6-3 and TRBJ1-2; D is possibly TRBD1 (6 bases). The CDR3 runs 15 residues. Per the germline V gene, CDR1 is MNHEY and CDR2 is SVGEGT. V was trimmed by 6 bases and J by 0 bases, leaving 14 bases between them.

The V and J genes are TRBV5-1 and TRBJ1-4; D gene ambiguous. Trimming pared 1 base from V and 0 bases from J, leaving 10 bases between. The CDR3 sequence is 16 residues long. In germline, CDR1 is SGHRS, CDR2 YFSETQ. CDR3 sequence reads: CASSLSTKSTNEKLFF. The CDR3, as DNA: TGCGCCAGCAGCTTGAGTACAAAGTCAACTAATGAAAAACTGTTTTTT.

The rearrangement joins TRBV6-5 to TRBJ1-2; possibly TRBD1 for D (6 bases). The V and J ends lost 7 bases and 1 base respectively, with 16 bases between them. This CDR3 is 15 amino acids long. Looked up from germline, CDR1 is MNHEY and CDR2 is SVGAGI. CDR3 DNA: TGTGCCAGCAACGGCCGGGACACAATTAACTATGGCTACACCTTC. It encodes CASNGRDTINYGYTF.

This chain links TRBV3-1 (or the pseudogene TRBV3-2) with TRBJ2-7; D is possibly TRBD1 (8 bases). V shed 6 bases and J shed 4 bases, with 34 bases lying between them. The germline V gene encodes CDR1 LGHDT and CDR2 YNNKEL (reference sequence). The CDR3 loop spans 20 amino acids. The chain's CDR3 is CASRPPGQENPGLSRYEQYF. The CDR3, as DNA: TGTGCCAGCAGACCTCCGGGACAGGAGAACCCGGGACTATCTCGATACGAGCAGTACTTC.

The sample holds a few counts of this clone. The chain uses TRBV6-5 and TRBJ1-4; no reliable D call. CDR1 MNHEY and CDR2 SVGAGI come from the germline V gene. The CDR3 length is 15 residues. Deletions cut 4 bases from V and 4 bases from J, with 13 bases between. CDR3 residues: CASSSHGTNNEKLFF. DNA of the CDR3: TGTGCCAGCAGTTCCCACGGAACGAATAATGAAAAACTGTTTTTT.

V gene TRBV24-1 combines with J gene TRBJ2-3; TRBD1 is a possible D gene (5 bases). The CDR3 has 13 amino acids. Germline CDR1 and CDR2: KGHDR and SFDVKD. V dropped 4 bases and J dropped 5 bases, with 9 bases sitting between them. The CDR3: CATSDLGEDTQYF. CDR3 in DNA: TGTGCCACCAGTGACTTAGGGGAAGATACGCAGTATTTT.

The V gene is TRBV18, the J gene TRBJ2-7; D may correspond to TRBD1 or TRBD2 (6 bases each). Between the trimmed V and J ends, which lost 0 bases and 5 bases, there was a span of 14 bases. The CDR3 is 15 residues long. Germline V CDR1 and CDR2: KGHSH, LQKENI. The CDR3 DNA sequence: TGTGCCAGCTCACCACCGTCGCAGGGGAGGCACGAGCAGTACTTC. Protein: CASSPPSQGRHEQYF.

The chain recombines TRBV7-2 with TRBJ2-7, with 10 bases identical to TRBD1. The V and J ends lost 1 base and 4 bases, in that order; junction bases with no gene match: 4. CDR3 length: 15 residues. Germline-derived CDR1 and CDR2 are SGHTA and FQGNSA. CDR3 DNA: TGTGCCAGCAGCTTAGAGGGACAGGGGCTGTACGAGCAGTACTTC. Translated, it gives CASSLEGQGLYEQYF. Supplemented by reference TRBV7-2 and TRBJ2-7, the full variable domain reads GAGVSQSPSNKVTEKGKDVELRCDPISGHTALYWYRQSLGQGLEFLIYFQGNSAPDKSGLPSDRFSAERTGGSVSTLTIQRTQQEDSAVYLCASSLEGQGLYEQYFGPGTRLTVT.